These T cell receptor beta chains were read from a single sample in a study of cytomegalovirus exposure and HLA in healthy donors. TCRdb's copy holds only in-frame clones and misses some; the assay was immunoSEQ multiplex PCR. Here the sample spans 120,000 or so clones, around four fifths being singletons. Sequenced: PBMCs. These receptors originate from a man aged 18 to 30 in good health and CMV-seropositive. CDR3s include the opening cysteine and the closing phenylalanine or tryptophan. The D gene is left open where the match is weak. Rows may omit the clone size; those that give it use once, few, many or a size class.

clone size	J gene	CDR3 length	V gene	D gene	CDR3 DNA	CDR3 protein
once	TRBJ1-4	16	TRBV7-9	-	TGTGCCAGCAGCGTCCCGGGACATTACCCGGATGAAAAACTGTTTTTT	CASSVPGHYPDEKLFF
-	TRBJ2-5	15	TRBV30	TRBD1	TGTGCCTGGAGTGCCCACGGGACAGGGGGGGAGACCCAGTACTTC	CAWSAHGTGGETQYF
once	TRBJ1-1	13	TRBV2	-	TGTGCCAGCAGTGGTGGCATGAACACTGAAGCTTTCTTT	CASSGGMNTEAFF
-	TRBJ1-4	15	TRBV14	-	TGTGCCAGCAGCTCCTACCGAGGTAGTAATGAAAAACTGTTTTTT	CASSSYRGSNEKLFF
-	TRBJ2-3	12	TRBV7-9	-	TGTGCCAGTCAGTATGCGGCAGATACGCAGTATTTT	CASQYAADTQYF
-	TRBJ2-7	16	TRBV5-1	TRBD2	TGCGCCAGCAGCCCGGGTTCCCTAGCGGGGGCGTACGAGCAGTACTTC	CASSPGSLAGAYEQYF
-	TRBJ2-5	13	TRBV2	TRBD2	TGTGCCAGCAGTGTCAACGGGGGGGAGACCCAGTACTTC	CASSVNGGETQYF
-	TRBJ2-7	14	TRBV6-5	-	TGTGCCAGCAGCTTAGGGGGGGGGAGGTACGAGCAGTACTTC	CASSLGGGRYEQYF
once	TRBJ2-7	14	TRBV6-5	-	TGTGCCAGCAGGGTCCCAGGGGCTAGGGACGAGCAGTACTTC	CASRVPGARDEQYF
-	TRBJ1-5	15	TRBV5-1	-	TGCGCCAGCAGCTTGGGCAGTAATAGCAATCAGCCCCAGCATTTT	CASSLGSNSNQPQHF
-	TRBJ1-6	17	TRBV5-1	TRBD1	TGCGCCAGCAGCTTGGGGTCGACAGGGTTCAACAATTCACCCCTCCACTTT	CASSLGSTGFNNSPLHF
once	TRBJ2-5	14	TRBV5-5	TRBD2	TGTGCCAGCAGCCCGACCAGCGGGGAAGAGACCCAGTACTTC	CASSPTSGEETQYF
-	TRBJ2-7	16	TRBV5-1	TRBD1	TGCGCCAGCAGCCCTCCTCTTACAGGGGACACCTACGAGCAGTACTTC	CASSPPLTGDTYEQYF
-	TRBJ2-5	13	TRBV6-5	-	TGTGCCAGCACCACCGCCGGGGGTCAGACCCAGTACTTC	CASTTAGGQTQYF
-	TRBJ1-5	14	TRBV7-2	TRBD1	TGTGCCAGCAGCAATCCGGACAGGGGTCAGCCCCAGCATTTT	CASSNPDRGQPQHF
-	TRBJ2-4	19	TRBV4-1	-	TGCGCCAGCAGCCAAGAAAGGGGATCTGACACTCCGGATACAAACATTCAGTACTTC	CASSQERGSDTPDTNIQYF
-	TRBJ1-1	17	TRBV4-1	TRBD1	TGCGCCAGCAGCCCCCACGGACAGGTGAGTATGAACACTGAAGCTTTCTTT	CASSPHGQVSMNTEAFF